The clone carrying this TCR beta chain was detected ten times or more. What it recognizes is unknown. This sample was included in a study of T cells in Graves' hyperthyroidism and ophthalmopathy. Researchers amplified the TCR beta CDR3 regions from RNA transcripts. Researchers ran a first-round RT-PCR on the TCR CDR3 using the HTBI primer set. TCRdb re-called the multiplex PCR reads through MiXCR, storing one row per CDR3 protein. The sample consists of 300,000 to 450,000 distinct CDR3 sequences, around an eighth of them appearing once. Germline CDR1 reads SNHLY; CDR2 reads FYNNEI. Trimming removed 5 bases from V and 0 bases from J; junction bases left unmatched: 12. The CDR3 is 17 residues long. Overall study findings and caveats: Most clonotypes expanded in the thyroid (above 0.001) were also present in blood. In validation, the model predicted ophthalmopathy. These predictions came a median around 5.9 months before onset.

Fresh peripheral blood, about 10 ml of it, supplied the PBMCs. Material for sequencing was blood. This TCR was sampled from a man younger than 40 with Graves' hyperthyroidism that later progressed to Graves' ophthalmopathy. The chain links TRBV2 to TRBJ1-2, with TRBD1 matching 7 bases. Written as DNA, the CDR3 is TGTGCCAGCAGTTCCTCCACAGGGACAGCCTCTAACTATGGCTACACCTTC. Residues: CASSSSTGTASNYGYTF.